This T cell receptor beta chain was sequenced for a study of T cells after yellow fever vaccination (dated by TCRdb to between 2018 and 2021). Study-level background: The SMART-Seq v4 Ultra Low Input RNA kit was used to prepare libraries from fractions with low cell numbers. Bulk TCR alpha and beta repertoires were sequenced longitudinally to track T-cell clones before and after primary and booster YFV17D yellow fever vaccination. Two healthy male donors, one aged 18 to 30 and one aged 30 to 40 years, were included in the cohort. Blood was collected at multiple timepoints before and after primary and secondary immunization, and bulk PBMC replicates and cell subsets were isolated. The investigation overall reported the following: Computational filtering was required because FACS-sorted repertoires could contain abundant contaminating clonotypes from the bulk population. The secondary T-cell response was weaker than the primary response but faster, peaking on day 5 instead of day 15. Only a couple of donors were included in the study, so the extent to which the findings can be generalized is limited. Most clones expanded after primary vaccination were re-detected after the booster (96% of CD4 and around nine tenths of CD8), suggesting broad memory maintenance. A small fraction of clonotypes appeared in both the CD4 and CD8 compartments, likely as a result of convergent recombination.

The germline V gene sets CDR1 to MNHEY and CDR2 to SVGAGI. The junction carries 7 bases between V and J, which are trimmed by 5 bases and 0 bases respectively. The CDR3 covers 13 residues, taking in both the cysteine and the phenylalanine. The entry retains the CDR3 DNA only, 39 bases that are in frame from base 1. The treatment or condition label, as the study defines it: live attenuated yellow fever vaccine strain. PBMCs were isolated from peripheral blood using a standard Ficoll-Paque protocol. Dynabeads CD4 and CD8 positive selection kits were used to isolate the CD4 and CD8 T-cell fractions. TriZol was used to extract RNA from bulk PBMCs, CD4 and CD8 fractions, and dextramer-positive and dextramer-negative fractions. TCR cDNA was synthesized by 5'RACE template switching, which introduced a universal primer site and unique molecular identifiers. Priming of cDNA synthesis was performed from both the TCR alpha and TCR beta constant segments. Libraries were amplified in two PCR steps, with sample barcodes and sequencing adapters added in the second step. Sequencing of libraries was performed on Illumina HiSeq 2500 (2x100 bp) or NovaSeq (2x150 bp). The study's own analysis went as follows. MIGEC handled demultiplexing of reads and collapsing into UMI consensus sequences, while MiXCR performed V(D)J alignment. Vaccine-responding clonotypes were identified with edgeR using replicate PBMC samples, with FDR below 0.01 and a log2 fold change above 5 up to day 15 being required. Each bulk clonotype was labeled CD4 or CD8 based on which sequenced repertoire, CD4 or CD8, contained the clonotype at higher abundance. TCRdb trimmed public reads at Q25 via fastp, called clones via MiXCR and kept in-frame beta chains. Every entry covers one CDR3 protein and lists the most common genes and DNA from its rows. The V and J calls here are based on TCRdb, not the publication. The sample includes some 110,000 distinct CDR3 sequences, with 7.2% observed a single time. The ten biggest clones cover approximately 2.7% of the sample.

The sample holds many counts of this clonotype. It lacks a known antigen. Per-base quality was not reported, and no clone a single base away is much larger than it. The chain is made from TRBV6-5 and TRBJ1-2, with the D gene not confidently named. The TCR sequence derives from a man aged 18 to 29 who received the YFV17D yellow fever vaccine. Sequenced material: CD4+ T cells sorted from PBMCs, taken more than 40 days after the first yellow fever vaccination. For the CDR3, the sequence is CASSLTANYGYTF. The sequence in DNA is TGTGCCAGCAGTCTGACTGCTAACTATGGCTACACCTTC.